Listed below are T cell receptor beta chains from one sample, sequenced in a study of T cells in Graves' hyperthyroidism and ophthalmopathy. A single record per CDR3 protein comes from TCRdb applying MiXCR to the multiplex PCR reads. Of about half a million distinct CDR3 sequences in the sample, around 20% were seen once. Sequencing used blood. All receptors derive from a young man with Graves' hyperthyroidism. Both conserved end residues are part of each CDR3. The D gene is left open where the match is weak. Size is omitted from some rows. Given values are once, few, many or a class for expanded clones.

clone size,V gene,J gene,CDR3 length,D gene,CDR3 DNA,CDR3 protein
-,TRBV11-2,TRBJ2-2,16,TRBD2,TGTGCCAGCAGCTCCCCAGCGAGCGGGGGCGTCGGGGAGCTGTTTTTT,CASSSPASGGVGELFF
-,TRBV6-2/TRBV6-3,TRBJ2-7,18,TRBD2,TGTGCCAGCAGTTCGGGACTAGCGGGAGCTACTCTCCTGGGCGAGCAGTACTTC,CASSSGLAGATLLGEQYF
few,TRBV28,TRBJ2-7,15,TRBD2,TGTGCCATCGACTCCCCTACTAGCGGGGGGGCCAAGCACGACTTC,CAIDSPTSGGAKHDF
many,TRBV12-5,TRBJ2-7,17,TRBD1,TGTGCTAGTGGTTTGGTAATGGGGGGACAGGAAAGCTACGAGCAGTACTTC,CASGLVMGGQESYEQYF
many,TRBV6-1,TRBJ1-2,16,TRBD1,TGTGCCAGCAGTGAGCGGTCAACCCCAGGGGGATATGGCTACACCTTC,CASSERSTPGGYGYTF
many,TRBV6-1,TRBJ1-5,20,-,TGTGCCAGCAGTGAAAGGCAGTACAGGCCCGGCTCGGGGGCCAATCAGCCCCAGCATTTT,CASSERQYRPGSGANQPQHF
-,TRBV2,TRBJ2-5,17,TRBD1,TGTGCCAGCAGTGGGGGACAGGGGAACCCCACCATCGAGACCCAGTACTTC,CASSGGQGNPTIETQYF
-,TRBV6-4,TRBJ2-7,14,TRBD1,TGTGCCACCAGGGAATCAGGGGGCGGGTACGAGCAGTACTTC,CATRESGGGYEQYF
-,TRBV30,TRBJ2-2,15,-,TGTGCCTGGAGTGTAACGTCATCCAACACCGGGGAGCTGGTTTTT,CAWSVTSSNTGELVF
many,TRBV12-3/TRBV12-4,TRBJ1-2,14,-,TGTGCCAGCAGTATTCTACGGACAGCCTATGGCTACACCTTC,CASSILRTAYGYTF
-,TRBV6-1,TRBJ2-2,13,-,TGTGCCAGCAGTGGAGACTACACCGGGGAGCTGTTTTTT,CASSGDYTGELFF
few,TRBV19,TRBJ1-1,12,-,TGTGCCACCGTGGTGTGGGGAACTGAAGCTTGCTTT,CATVVWGTEACF
many,TRBV11-2,TRBJ2-4,15,-,TGTGCCAGCCACCCCCCCGGGGAGGCCAAAAACATTCAGTACTTC,CASHPPGEAKNIQYF
many,TRBV12-3/TRBV12-4,TRBJ2-2,15,-,TGTGCCAGCACCCCGACAGGCATCGGCACCGGGGAGCTGTTTTTT,CASTPTGIGTGELFF
many,TRBV12-3/TRBV12-4,TRBJ1-5,15,-,TGTGCCAGCAGTTTACCAGGGTTGGGGAATCAGCCCCAGCATTTT,CASSLPGLGNQPQHF